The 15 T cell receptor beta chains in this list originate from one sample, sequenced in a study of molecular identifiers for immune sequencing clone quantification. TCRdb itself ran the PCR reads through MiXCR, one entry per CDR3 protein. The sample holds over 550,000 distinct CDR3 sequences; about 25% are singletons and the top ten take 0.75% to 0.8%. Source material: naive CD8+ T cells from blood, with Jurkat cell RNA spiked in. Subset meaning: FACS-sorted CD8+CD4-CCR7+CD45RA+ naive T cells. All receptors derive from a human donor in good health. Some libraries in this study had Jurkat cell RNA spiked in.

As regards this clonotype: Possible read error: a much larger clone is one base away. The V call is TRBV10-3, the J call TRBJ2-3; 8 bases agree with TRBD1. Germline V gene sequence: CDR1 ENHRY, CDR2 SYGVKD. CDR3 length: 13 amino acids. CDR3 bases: TGTGCCTTCAGGGGGCTTGGCACAGATACGCAGTATTTT. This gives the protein CAFRGLGTDTQYF.

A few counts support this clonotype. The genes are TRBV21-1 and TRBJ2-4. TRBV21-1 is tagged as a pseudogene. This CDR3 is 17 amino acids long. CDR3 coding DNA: TGTGCCAGCAGCAAAGGGGTCACCGGAATAGCCAAAAACATTCAGTACTTC. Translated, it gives CASSKGVTGIAKNIQYF.

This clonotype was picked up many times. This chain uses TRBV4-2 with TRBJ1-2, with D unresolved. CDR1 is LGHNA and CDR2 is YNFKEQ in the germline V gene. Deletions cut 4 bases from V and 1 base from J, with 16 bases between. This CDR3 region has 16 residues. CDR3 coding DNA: TGTGCCAGCAGCCGGGAGATGGAGACTTATAACTATGGCTACACCTTC. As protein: CASSREMETYNYGYTF.

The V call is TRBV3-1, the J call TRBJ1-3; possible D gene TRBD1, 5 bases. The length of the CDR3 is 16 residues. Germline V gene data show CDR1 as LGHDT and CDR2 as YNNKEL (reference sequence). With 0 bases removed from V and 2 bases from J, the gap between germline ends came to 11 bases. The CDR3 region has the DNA TGTGCCAGCAGCCAAGATCCAGGGAATCCTGGAAACACCATATATTTT. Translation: CASSQDPGNPGNTIYF.

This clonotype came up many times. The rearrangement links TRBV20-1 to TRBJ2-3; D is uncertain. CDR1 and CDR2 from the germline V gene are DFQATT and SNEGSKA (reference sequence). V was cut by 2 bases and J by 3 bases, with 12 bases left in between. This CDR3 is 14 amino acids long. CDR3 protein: CSARQPDGTDTQYF. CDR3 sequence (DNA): TGCAGTGCTAGACAACCTGACGGGACAGATACGCAGTATTTT.

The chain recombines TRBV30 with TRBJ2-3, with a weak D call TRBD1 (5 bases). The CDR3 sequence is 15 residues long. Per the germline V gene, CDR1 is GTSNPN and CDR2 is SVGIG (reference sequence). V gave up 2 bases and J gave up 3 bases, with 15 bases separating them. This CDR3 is CAWSLAGMGTDTQYF. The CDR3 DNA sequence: TGTGCCTGGAGTCTCGCAGGGATGGGGACAGATACGCAGTATTTT.

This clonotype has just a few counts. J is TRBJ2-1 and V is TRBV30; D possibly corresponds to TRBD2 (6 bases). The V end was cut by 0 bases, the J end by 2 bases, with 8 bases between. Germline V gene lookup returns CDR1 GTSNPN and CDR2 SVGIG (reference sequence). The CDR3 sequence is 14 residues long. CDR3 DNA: TGTGCCTGGAGTGTCGGGAGTCCCTACAATGAGCAGTTCTTC. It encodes CAWSVGSPYNEQFF.

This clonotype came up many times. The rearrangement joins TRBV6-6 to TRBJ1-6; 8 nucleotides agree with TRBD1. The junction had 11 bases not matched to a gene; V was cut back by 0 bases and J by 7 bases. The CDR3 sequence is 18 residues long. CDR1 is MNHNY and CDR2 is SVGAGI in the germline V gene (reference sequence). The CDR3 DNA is TGTGCCAGCAGTTACTCGAGTCGTTTTGACAGGGGCAATTCACCCCTCCACTTT. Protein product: CASSYSSRFDRGNSPLHF.

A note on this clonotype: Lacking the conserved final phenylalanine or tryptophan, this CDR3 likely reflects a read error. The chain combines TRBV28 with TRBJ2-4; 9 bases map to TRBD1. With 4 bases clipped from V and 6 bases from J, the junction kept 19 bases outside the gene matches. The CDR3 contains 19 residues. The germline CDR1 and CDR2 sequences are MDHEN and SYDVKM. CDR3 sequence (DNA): TGTGCCAGCAGTTCCCCCTATATTTTGACAGGGGGATCCTTAAACATTCAGTACCTC. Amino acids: CASSSPYILTGGSLNIQYL.

CDR3 region: CASSSRVVRDHTWYNEQFF. As DNA, the CDR3 is TGTGCCAGCAGCTCCCGTGTAGTCCGGGACCACACCTGGTACAATGAGCAGTTCTTC. The chain carries TRBV11-2 and TRBJ2-1, with D perhaps being TRBD1 or TRBD2 (5 bases each). The CDR3 is made up of 19 amino acids. Trimming shortened V by 4 bases and J by 4 bases, and 26 bases separated the two germline ends. Germline V gene data show CDR1 as SGHAT and CDR2 as FQNNGV.

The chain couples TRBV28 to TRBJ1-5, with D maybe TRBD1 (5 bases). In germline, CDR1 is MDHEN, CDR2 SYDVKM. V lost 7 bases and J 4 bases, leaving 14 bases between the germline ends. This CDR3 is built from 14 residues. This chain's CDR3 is CASTQMTENQPQHF. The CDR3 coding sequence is TGTGCCAGCACCCAAATGACAGAAAATCAGCCCCAGCATTTT.

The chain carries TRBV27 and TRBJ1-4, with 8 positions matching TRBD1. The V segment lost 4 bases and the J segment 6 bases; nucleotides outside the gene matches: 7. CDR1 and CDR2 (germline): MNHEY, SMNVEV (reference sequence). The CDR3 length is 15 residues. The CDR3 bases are TGTGCCAGCAGTTCCGGACAGGGTGAAGATGAAAAACTGTTTTTT. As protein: CASSSGQGEDEKLFF. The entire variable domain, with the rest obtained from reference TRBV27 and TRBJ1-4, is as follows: EAQVTQNPRYLITVTGKKLTVTCSQNMNHEYMSWYRQDPGLGLRQIYYSMNVEVTDKGDVPEGYKVSRKEKRNFPLILESPSPNQTSLYFCASSSGQGEDEKLFFGSGTQLSVL.

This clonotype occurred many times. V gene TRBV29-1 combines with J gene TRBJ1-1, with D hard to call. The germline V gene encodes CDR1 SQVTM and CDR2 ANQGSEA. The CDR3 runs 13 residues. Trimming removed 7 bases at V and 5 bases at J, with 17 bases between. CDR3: CSATRLGLTEAFF. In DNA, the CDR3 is TGCAGCGCCACGAGATTGGGATTAACTGAAGCTTTCTTT. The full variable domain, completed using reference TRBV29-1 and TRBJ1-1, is SAVISQKPSRDICQRGTSLTIQCQVDSQVTMMFWYRQQPGQSLTLIATANQGSEATYESGFVIDKFPISRPNLTFSTLTVSNMSPEDSSIYLCSATRLGLTEAFFGQGTRLTVV.

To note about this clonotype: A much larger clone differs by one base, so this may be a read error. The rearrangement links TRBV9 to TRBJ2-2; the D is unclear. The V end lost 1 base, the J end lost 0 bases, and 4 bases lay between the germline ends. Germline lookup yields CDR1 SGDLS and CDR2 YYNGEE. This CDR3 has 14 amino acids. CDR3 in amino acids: CASSVSANTGELFF. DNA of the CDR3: TGTGCCAGCAGCGTATCAGCGAACACCGGGGAGCTGTTTTTT. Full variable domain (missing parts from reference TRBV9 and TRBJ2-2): DSGVTQTPKHLITATGQRVTLRCSPRSGDLSVYWYQQSLDQGLQFLIQYYNGEERAKGNILERFSAQQFPDLHSELNLSSLELGDSALYFCASSVSANTGELFFGEGSRLTVL.

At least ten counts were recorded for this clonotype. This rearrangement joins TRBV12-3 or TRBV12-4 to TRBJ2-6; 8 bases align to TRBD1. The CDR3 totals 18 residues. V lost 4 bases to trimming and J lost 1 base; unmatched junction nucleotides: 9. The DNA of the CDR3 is TGTGCCAGCAGTTCAGAGTCCCGGGACAGGTCTGGGGCCAACGTCCTGACTTTC. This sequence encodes CASSSESRDRSGANVLTF.